The entry that follows covers one T cell receptor beta chain sequence. Its antigen is currently not known. This may arise from a read error, as a much more abundant clone is one base away. This sample was taken from a study of glioma-infiltrating T cells (dated by TCRdb to 2016 to 2017). Regarding the research as a whole: Sequencing of TCR alpha- and beta-chain repertoires was performed on glioma tissue, on non-neoplastic brain tissue, and on matched peripheral blood mononuclear cells. Each tissue-infiltrating repertoire was compared with the same patient's peripheral blood repertoire to measure divergence between tissue and blood T-cell populations. Three low-grade glioma patients, about 8 primary glioblastoma patients and three non-glioma patients contributing non-neoplastic brain tissue were included in the paired cohort. Study-level results and caveats: Very few CDR3 sequences were found to be shared between tissue and blood, and this scarcity was attributed to high CDR3 diversity and limited sampling. VJ-independent divergence between tissue and blood was below expectation in non-neoplastic patients but above expectation in all gliomas, especially low-grade gliomas. Group comparisons rested on small numbers: three non-neoplastic, three low-grade glioma and fewer than ten glioblastoma patients.

The iRepertoire nested amplicon-rescue multiplex PCR (arm-PCR) platform was used to amplify TCR alpha and beta CDR3 regions from RNA. The input for one-step reverse transcription and amplification was about 95-450 ng of either tissue mRNA or PBMC total RNA. After bead purification, a secondary multiplex PCR added Illumina adapters, and libraries were gel-purified between 200 and 400 bp. Demultiplexing relied on internal 6-nucleotide barcodes carried by the libraries. Sequencing of the libraries was done on an Illumina MiSeq using 2x220 or 2x250 nucleotide paired-end reads. The authors' pipeline ran thus. FLASH 1.2.11 was used to merge paired reads, and BWA-MEM then aligned the reads to the GRCh37 human genome before TRA and TRB reads were extracted. For V and J assignment, an IMGT-derived reference of cassette sequences and CDR3 motifs that included pseudogenes was used. Reads were translated in three frames, and productive CDR3s were defined by a C…FGXG motif without stop codons. Clonotypes were defined as unique combinations of V-J cassette pair and CDR3 amino acid sequence. Hamming distance filtering was applied to reads, with thresholds set by the sequence error rate of each sample in mapped regions. TCRdb passed the public sequencing reads through fastp at Q25 and MiXCR, retaining productive beta sequences. Rows matching on CDR3 protein sequence are summarized as one entry with the most common DNA and genes. The V and J calls follow TCRdb's processing rather than the paper's. Present in this sample are around 180,000 distinct CDR3 sequences, about 40% of which were seen just once. The ten biggest clones cover roughly 5.2% of the sample.

The sample taken for sequencing was glioma tissue, nonneoplastic brain tissue, or PBMCs (not recorded which). The sequence was collected from a human donor with low-grade glioma or glioblastoma, undergoing nonglioma brain surgery, or in good health (not recorded which).

The sequence in DNA is TGTGCCAGCAGTACCCCCACAGGGGGCTACAATGAGCAGTACTTC. Its coded protein is CASSTPTGGYNEQYF. The V and J segments used are TRBV28 and TRBJ2-7, with 9 bases in between that match TRBD1. Trimming accounts for 5 bases at V and 7 bases at J, while the number of junction bases matched to no gene is 12. Sequences MDHEN (CDR1) and SYDVKM (CDR2) are obtained from the germline V gene. From its cysteine to its phenylalanine, the CDR3 spans 15 amino acids. Only the CDR3 portion is preserved as DNA: 45 bases, with reading frame beginning at the first base.